Presented here are 12 T cell receptor beta chains from one specimen sequenced in a study of read filtering for tumor transcriptome and immune sequencing. From 300 to 450 ng of RNA, a library with molecular barcoded alpha/delta and beta/gamma adaptors was made. One entry per CDR3 protein, called by TCRdb with MiXCR from the reads. The sample records around 130,000 distinct CDR3 sequences, around 13% being singletons. The material sequenced was a population of CD138-negative cells sorted from bone marrow. The source of these receptors is a donor older than 35 with multiple myeloma.

This rearrangement joins TRBV20-1 to TRBJ2-1; no firm D call. The CDR3 is 14 residues long. With 1 base removed from V and 0 bases from J, the gap between germline ends came to 7 bases. Germline V CDR1 and CDR2: DFQATT, SNEGSKA (reference sequence). CDR3 DNA sequence: TGCAGTGCTAGAGTCCAAGACTCCTACAATGAGCAGTTCTTC. Translated, it gives CSARVQDSYNEQFF.

This clonotype was observed many times. The rearrangement joins TRBV5-1 to TRBJ1-5, with unresolved D. The CDR3 consists of 14 residues. V lost 0 bases, J lost 5 bases, and 9 bases lay in between. The germline V gene has CDR1 SGHRS and CDR2 YFSETQ. The CDR3 loop reads CASSLEGSYQPQHF. The CDR3 DNA is TGCGCCAGCAGCTTGGAGGGTTCATATCAGCCCCAGCATTTT.

In this sample, this clonotype turned up many times. The chain employs TRBV4-2 and TRBJ2-3; 10 nucleotides match TRBD2. Per germline, CDR1 LGHNA and CDR2 YNFKEQ. The CDR3 contains 16 residues. V shed 0 bases, J shed 8 bases, and the junction held 8 bases outside the gene matches. The DNA of the CDR3 is TGTGCCAGCAGCCAAGATCTGACTAGCGGGCGTGGTACGCAGTATTTT. Translating it yields CASSQDLTSGRGTQYF.

In its sample, this clonotype was seen a few times. V is TRBV29-1 and J is TRBJ2-1; D ambiguous. Germline V gene lookup returns CDR1 SQVTM and CDR2 ANQGSEA. V lost 5 bases, J lost 4 bases, and 12 bases lay in between. This CDR3 has 13 amino acids. DNA for the CDR3: TGCAGCGTTCTCACATTGCCTTACAATGAGCAGTTCTTC. Its protein is CSVLTLPYNEQFF.

This clonotype was found a few times. This could be a read error, since a much larger clone is one nucleotide away. The rearrangement links TRBV7-7 to TRBJ2-3, with D possibly matching TRBD2 (6 bases). The CDR3 contains 14 residues. Trimming took off 7 bases at V and 4 bases at J, with 15 bases between the two ends. In germline, CDR1 is SSHAT, CDR2 FNYEAQ (reference sequence). Here the CDR3 reads CASNVAEMADTQYF. The CDR3 bases are TGTGCCAGCAACGTAGCGGAAATGGCAGATACGCAGTATTTT.

The sample holds many counts of this clonotype. The V gene is TRBV29-1, the J gene TRBJ2-1; TRBD1 aligns across 9 bases. The CDR3 is made up of 16 amino acids. V shed 7 bases, J shed 2 bases, and the junction held 12 bases outside the gene matches. The V gene's germline CDR1 is SQVTM and CDR2 ANQGSEA. CDR3 bases: TGCAGCGCGCACCCTTTACGGGACAGGGCCTACAATGAGCAGTTCTTC. It encodes CSAHPLRDRAYNEQFF.

Many counts were recorded for this clonotype. The rearrangement links TRBV10-1 to TRBJ2-7; TRBD2 matches 14 bases. CDR1 WNHNN and CDR2 SYGVQD come from the germline V gene (reference sequence). The CDR3 loop spans 15 amino acids. Unmatched junction bases numbered 9, after V lost 7 bases and J lost 7 bases. The CDR3 DNA is TGCGCCAGCACCTCGGGACTAGCGGGAGCAGGAGAGCAGTACTTC. It specifies CASTSGLAGAGEQYF.

This clonotype was found a few times. The V gene is TRBV19, the J gene TRBJ2-3; TRBD1 aligns across 7 bases. CDR1 LNHDA and CDR2 SQIVND come from the germline V gene (reference sequence). The V and J ends lost 9 bases and 4 bases, in that order; junction bases with no gene match: 7. CDR3 size: 13 residues. The chain's CDR3 is CASLNRGADTQYF. The CDR3 coding sequence is TGTGCCAGCCTAAACAGGGGTGCAGATACGCAGTATTTT.

This clonotype was observed at least ten times. The DNA for the CDR3 is TGCGCCAGCAGCCATGATGGGAGGACTAGCGGGAATGAGCAGTTCTTC. Translation gives CASSHDGRTSGNEQFF. The V call is TRBV4-1, the J call TRBJ2-1; TRBD2 matches at 11 bases. CDR3 length: 16 amino acids. J gave up 7 bases and V 3 bases, and 8 bases lay outside the gene matches. Germline assignment: CDR1 MGHRA and CDR2 YSYEKL.

Ten or more counts support this clonotype. The chain employs TRBV7-3 and TRBJ2-1; 12 positions match TRBD2. The CDR3 has 16 amino acids. The germline CDR1 and CDR2 sequences are SGHTA and FQGTGA. V trimming: 5 bases; J trimming: 3 bases; junction bases outside the gene matches: 5. CDR3 nucleotide sequence: TGTGCCAGCAGCGACCAGACTAGCGGGGGCTACAATGAGCAGTTCTTC. Translation gives CASSDQTSGGYNEQFF. Using reference TRBV7-3 and TRBJ2-1 for the parts outside the CDR3, the full variable domain is GAGVSQTPSNKVTEKGKYVELRCDPISGHTALYWYRQSLGQGPEFLIYFQGTGAADDSGLPNDRFFAVRPEGSVSTLKIQRTERGDSAVYLCASSDQTSGGYNEQFFGPGTRLTVL.

In its sample, this clonotype was seen many times. The genes are TRBV4-3 and TRBJ2-1, with 12 bases that match TRBD2. The V segment lost 0 bases and the J segment 6 bases; nucleotides outside the gene matches: 6. The germline V gene has CDR1 LGHNA and CDR2 YSLEER. This CDR3 is built from 17 residues. DNA for the CDR3: TGCGCCAGCAGCCAAGAAACTAGCGGGAGGTTCGCCAATGAGCAGTTCTTC. The encoded protein is CASSQETSGRFANEQFF.

This clonotype was seen a handful of times. Possible read error: a much larger clone is one base away. V and J are TRBV2 and TRBJ2-1; a possible D gene is TRBD1 (5 bases). CDR1 SNHLY and CDR2 FYNNEI come from the germline V gene. The CDR3 covers 11 residues. The DNA for the CDR3 is TGTGCCAGCCTCATGGACAATGGGCAGTTCTTC. It encodes CASLMDNGQFF.